The rows below give T cell receptor beta chains drawn from one sample of a study of blood T cells in healthy people across ages. TCRdb reprocessed the 5' RACE reads via MiXCR and lists one record per CDR3 protein. The table includes about 1,600,000 distinct CDR3 sequences, approximately 42% detected once. Sequencing was done on a sample of blood. The receptors were sampled from a young woman in good health. CDR3s include the opening cysteine and the closing phenylalanine or tryptophan. D genes are given only for firm matches. Size tells how often a clone was seen (once, few, many) or the class of an expanded clone, and some rows leave it out.

j_call,clone_size,v_call,d_call,cdr3_aa,cdr3_nt
TRBJ2-7,NA,TRBV6-5,NA,CASSPLATYEQYF,TGTGCCAGCAGTCCCCTCGCGACCTACGAGCAGTACTTC
TRBJ2-5,many,TRBV4-2,TRBD2,CASSQGLAGGKETQYF,TGTGCCAGCAGCCAAGGGCTAGCGGGGGGTAAAGAGACCCAGTACTTC
TRBJ1-2,few,TRBV25-1,NA,CASRGQGKAGYTF,TGTGCCAGCAGGGGTCAGGGAAAGGCTGGCTACACCTTC
TRBJ2-1,few,TRBV20-1,TRBD2,CSVLATSGGRSEQFF,TGCAGTGTCCTAGCGACTAGCGGGGGGCGGAGTGAGCAGTTCTTC
TRBJ2-7,few,TRBV29-1,NA,CSVGQAGEQYF,TGCAGCGTTGGACAGGCAGGGGAGCAGTACTTC
TRBJ2-1,few,TRBV9,NA,CASNGGYNEQFF,TGTGCCAGCAACGGGGGTTACAATGAGCAGTTCTTC
TRBJ2-5,NA,TRBV29-1,TRBD2,CSVDSGRETETQYF,TGCAGCGTGGATAGCGGGAGAGAAACAGAGACCCAGTACTTC
TRBJ2-1,few,TRBV27,TRBD2,CASSSPKVSGDPGEQFF,TGTGCCAGCAGTTCTCCGAAAGTTAGCGGGGACCCGGGGGAGCAGTTCTTC
TRBJ2-3,few,TRBV5-1,NA,CASSLRGSGSTDTQYF,TGCGCCAGCAGCTTGAGAGGTAGCGGAAGCACAGATACGCAGTATTTT
TRBJ1-5,few,TRBV6-5,NA,CASSYSAVGLSNQPQHF,TGTGCCAGCAGTTATTCGGCTGTAGGATTGAGCAATCAGCCCCAGCATTTT
TRBJ1-2,NA,TRBV24-1,NA,CASSETGTGYTF,TGTGCCAGCTCAGAAACAGGGACTGGCTACACCTTC
TRBJ1-6,few,TRBV15,TRBD1,CATRDSYNSPLHF,TGTGCCACTCGGGACAGCTATAATTCACCCCTCCACTTT
TRBJ2-1,NA,TRBV25-1,TRBD1,CASRQGYNEQFF,TGTGCCAGCCGACAGGGTTACAATGAGCAGTTCTTC
TRBJ2-5,NA,TRBV5-1,TRBD1,CTSSMGQGQETQYF,TGCACCAGCAGCATGGGACAGGGGCAAGAGACCCAGTACTTC
TRBJ2-5,NA,TRBV11-2,NA,CASSLAGIRVTQYF,TGTGCCAGCAGCTTAGCAGGGATTAGGGTGACCCAGTACTTC
TRBJ2-7,few,TRBV28,TRBD2,CASSTGGDYEQYF,TGTGCCAGCAGTACGGGGGGGGACTACGAGCAGTACTTC
TRBJ1-5,NA,TRBV7-2,NA,CANSTTANQPQHF,TGTGCCAACAGCACGACAGCGAATCAGCCCCAGCATTTT
TRBJ2-1,few,TRBV10-1,TRBD2,CASSEIAGGYIEQFF,TGCGCCAGCAGTGAGATCGCGGGGGGCTACATTGAGCAGTTCTTC
TRBJ1-4,few,TRBV25-1,NA,CASSDGWGNEKLFF,TGTGCCAGCAGTGACGGCTGGGGTAACGAAAAACTGTTTTTT
TRBJ2-7,few,TRBV12-3/TRBV12-4,TRBD1,CASSTVNRDRTYEQYF,TGTGCCAGCAGTACCGTAAACCGGGACAGAACCTACGAGCAGTACTTC
TRBJ2-3,NA,TRBV20-1,TRBD1,CSARGQQGLTDTQYF,TGCAGTGCTAGAGGTCAACAGGGGCTCACAGATACGCAGTATTTT
TRBJ2-1,NA,TRBV5-1,TRBD2,CASSWGLAGEDHNEQFF,TGCGCCAGCAGCTGGGGACTAGCGGGGGAAGATCACAATGAGCAGTTCTTC
TRBJ2-5,NA,TRBV20-1,NA,CSAQTGADLQETQYF,TGCAGCGCCCAAACGGGCGCAGACCTCCAAGAGACCCAGTACTTC
TRBJ1-1,NA,TRBV6-5,NA,CASEYVFPNTEAFF,TGTGCCAGCGAGTATGTCTTCCCGAACACTGAAGCTTTCTTT
TRBJ2-1,NA,TRBV7-7,TRBD2,CASSQLAGGENEQFF,TGTGCCAGCAGCCAACTAGCGGGAGGAGAAAATGAGCAGTTCTTC
TRBJ2-2,few,TRBV29-1,NA,CSVRGASTGELFF,TGCAGCGTCCGAGGGGCGAGCACCGGGGAGCTGTTTTTT
TRBJ1-2,few,TRBV21-1,NA,CASRPSPPGGQKYGYTF,TGTGCCAGCAGACCCTCCCCGCCTGGGGGGCAGAAATATGGCTACACCTTC
TRBJ2-5,NA,TRBV29-1,NA,CSVPEGGALGTQYF,TGCAGCGTCCCCGAGGGGGGGGCTCTAGGGACCCAGTACTTC
TRBJ2-1,NA,TRBV12-3/TRBV12-4,TRBD2,CASSPPGLGFGEQFF,TGTGCCAGCAGTCCCCCCGGACTAGGTTTCGGTGAGCAGTTCTTC
TRBJ2-7,few,TRBV9,NA,CASSVEASVDYEQYF,TGTGCCAGCAGCGTAGAGGCTAGCGTAGACTACGAGCAGTACTTC
TRBJ1-2,few,TRBV29-1,NA,CSVECGSPANTTTNNYGYTF,TGCAGCGTTGAATGCGGGTCCCCGGCAAACACAACTACTAATAACTATGGCTACACCTTC
TRBJ2-7,few,TRBV27,NA,CASSSKIGTTYDYEQYF,TGTGCCAGCAGTTCCAAAATCGGGACAACTTATGACTACGAGCAGTACTTC
TRBJ2-3,few,TRBV20-1,TRBD2,CSARGLAGPTDTQYF,TGCAGTGCTAGAGGACTAGCGGGGCCCACAGATACGCAGTATTTT
TRBJ2-1,NA,TRBV29-1,TRBD1,CSGDRGTGAGNEQFF,TGCAGCGGAGACCGGGGAACAGGGGCAGGCAATGAGCAGTTCTTC
TRBJ2-7,NA,TRBV27,NA,CASSLRGIAYEQYF,TGTGCCAGCAGTTTGAGGGGGATAGCCTACGAGCAGTACTTC
TRBJ2-5,NA,TRBV20-1,TRBD2,CGAGLAGGDQETQYF,TGCGGTGCTGGCCTCGCGGGGGGGGACCAAGAGACCCAGTACTTC
TRBJ1-5,few,TRBV5-1,NA,CASSPGGGERNQPQHF,TGCGCCAGCAGCCCGGGAGGCGGGGAACGCAATCAGCCCCAGCATTTT
TRBJ2-3,few,TRBV27,TRBD1,CASGTGTANTDTQYF,TGTGCCAGCGGGACCGGGACAGCGAACACAGATACGCAGTATTTT
TRBJ1-5,NA,TRBV5-5,TRBD1,CASSSGDRSNQPQHF,TGTGCCAGCAGCTCCGGGGACAGGAGCAATCAGCCCCAGCATTTT
TRBJ2-7,NA,TRBV10-3,TRBD2,CAISPTSGRGEQYF,TGTGCCATCAGCCCGACTAGCGGGAGAGGCGAGCAGTACTTC
TRBJ1-4,NA,TRBV28,NA,CASSFGESTNEKLFF,TGTGCCAGCAGTTTCGGGGAGTCTACTAATGAAAAACTGTTTTTT
TRBJ2-5,few,TRBV6-5,NA,CASSYSQSGAYQETQYF,TGTGCCAGCAGTTACTCACAATCAGGGGCGTACCAAGAGACCCAGTACTTC
TRBJ1-2,NA,TRBV10-3,TRBD1,CAISENTGGYGYTF,TGTGCCATCAGTGAGAATACAGGGGGGTATGGCTACACCTTC
TRBJ1-2,NA,TRBV20-1,NA,CSATGLGIYGYTF,TGCAGTGCTACGGGCCTTGGTATCTATGGCTACACCTTC
TRBJ2-7,NA,TRBV6-5,TRBD1,CASNAQGALAEQYF,TGTGCCAGCAACGCTCAGGGGGCTCTAGCCGAGCAGTACTTC
TRBJ2-3,NA,TRBV5-1,TRBD2,CASSTSTSWITDTQYF,TGCGCCAGCAGCACCTCGACTAGCTGGATCACAGATACGCAGTATTTT
TRBJ2-1,few,TRBV7-3,TRBD2,CASSLVGGTYNEQFF,TGTGCCAGCAGCTTGGTGGGGGGGACCTACAATGAGCAGTTCTTC
TRBJ2-3,NA,TRBV7-2,TRBD2,CASSLAQLGGGSTDTQYF,TGTGCCAGCAGCTTAGCGCAACTCGGGGGGGGTAGCACAGATACGCAGTATTTT
TRBJ2-7,NA,TRBV5-6,NA,CASSYQPRRRMDYEQYF,TGTGCCAGCAGCTATCAGCCCCGTCGGCGAATGGACTACGAGCAGTACTTC
TRBJ2-1,NA,TRBV7-9,NA,CASSLEGAQFF,TGTGCCAGCAGCTTAGAAGGGGCGCAGTTCTTC
TRBJ2-7,few,TRBV20-1,TRBD2,CSARLGGPAYEQYF,TGCAGTGCTAGGCTGGGAGGGCCTGCCTACGAGCAGTACTTC
TRBJ2-2,NA,TRBV7-2,NA,CASSLGGVNTGKLFF,TGTGCCAGCAGCTTAGGGGGGGTAAACACCGGGAAGCTGTTTTTT